This T cell receptor beta chain was identified in a study of B cell selection in AIRE deficiency. Findings and caveats of the study: Shared Treg sequences were biased toward short CDR3s with few non-templated nucleotide insertions. Of some 4,000 shared Treg TCRbeta sequences, 31.6% were healthy-donor-only and just under 9.5% patient-only.

The regulatory T cell sort gate was CD4+CD25hiCD127low/negative. A remark on this clone: Its antigen is as yet unknown.

Generated by immunoSEQ multiplex PCR, the TCRdb table keeps only in-frame clones and is missing some. The sample consists of 28,000 or so clones, roughly 90% of them appearing once. Germline V gene lookup returns CDR1 MNHEY and CDR2 SVGAGI. The CDR3 totals 14 residues. V is TRBV6-5 and J is TRBJ2-5, with 8 nucleotides matching TRBD2. The sequenced sample was CD4+CD25+ Tregs sorted from PBMCs. The sequence came from a human donor in good health. The CDR3: CASGAGVKTETQYF. In nucleotides, the CDR3 is TGTGCTTCCGGAGCGGGGGTGAAGACAGAGACCCAGTACTTC.